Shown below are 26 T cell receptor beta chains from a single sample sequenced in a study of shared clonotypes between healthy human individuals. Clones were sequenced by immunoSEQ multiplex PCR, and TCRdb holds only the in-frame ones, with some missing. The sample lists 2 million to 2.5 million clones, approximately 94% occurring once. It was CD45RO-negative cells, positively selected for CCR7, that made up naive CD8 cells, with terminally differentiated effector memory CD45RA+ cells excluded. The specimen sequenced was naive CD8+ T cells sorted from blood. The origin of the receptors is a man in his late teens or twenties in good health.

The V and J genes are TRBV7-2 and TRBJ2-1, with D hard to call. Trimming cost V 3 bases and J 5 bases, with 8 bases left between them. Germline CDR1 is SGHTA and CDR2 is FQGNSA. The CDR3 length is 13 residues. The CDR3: CASSLDVHNEQFF. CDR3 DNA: TGTGCCAGCAGCTTGGACGTACACAATGAGCAGTTCTTC.

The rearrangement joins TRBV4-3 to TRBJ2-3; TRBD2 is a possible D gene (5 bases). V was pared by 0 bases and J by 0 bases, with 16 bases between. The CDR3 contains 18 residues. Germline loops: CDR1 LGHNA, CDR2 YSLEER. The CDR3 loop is CASSQDPPTTSSTDTQYF. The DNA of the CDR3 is TGCGCCAGCAGCCAAGATCCCCCGACTACTTCTAGCACAGATACGCAGTATTTT.

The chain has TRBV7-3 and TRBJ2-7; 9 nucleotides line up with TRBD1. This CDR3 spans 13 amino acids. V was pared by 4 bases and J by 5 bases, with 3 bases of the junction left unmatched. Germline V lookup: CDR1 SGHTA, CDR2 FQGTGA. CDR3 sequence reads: CASSSDRGHEQYF. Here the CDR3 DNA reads TGTGCCAGCAGCTCGGACAGGGGCCACGAGCAGTACTTC.

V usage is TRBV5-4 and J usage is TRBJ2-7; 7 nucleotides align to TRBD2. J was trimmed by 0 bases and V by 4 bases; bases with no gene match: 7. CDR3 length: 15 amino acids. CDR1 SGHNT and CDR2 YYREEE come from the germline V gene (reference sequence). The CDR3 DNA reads TGTGCCAGCAGCGGGAGCGGGATGAGCTCCTACGAGCAGTACTTC. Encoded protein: CASSGSGMSSYEQYF.

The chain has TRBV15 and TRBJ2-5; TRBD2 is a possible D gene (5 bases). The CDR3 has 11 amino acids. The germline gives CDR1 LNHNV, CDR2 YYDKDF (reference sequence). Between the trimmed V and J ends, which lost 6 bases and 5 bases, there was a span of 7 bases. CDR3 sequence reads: CATRGDETQYF. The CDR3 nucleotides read TGTGCCACCAGGGGAGATGAGACCCAGTACTTC.

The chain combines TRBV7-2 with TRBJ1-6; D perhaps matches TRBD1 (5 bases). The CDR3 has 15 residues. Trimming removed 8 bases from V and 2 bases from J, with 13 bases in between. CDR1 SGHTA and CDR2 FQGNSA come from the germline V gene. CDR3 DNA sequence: TGTGCCAGCTCCCTCAGGGACGCCTATAATTCACCCCTCCACTTT. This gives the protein CASSLRDAYNSPLHF.

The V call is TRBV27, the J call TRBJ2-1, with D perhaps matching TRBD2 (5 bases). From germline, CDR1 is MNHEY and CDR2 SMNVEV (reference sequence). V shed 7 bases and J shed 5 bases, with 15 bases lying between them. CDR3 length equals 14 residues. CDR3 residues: CASKGIGGDNEQFF. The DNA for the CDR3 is TGTGCCAGCAAGGGCATCGGAGGCGACAATGAGCAGTTCTTC.

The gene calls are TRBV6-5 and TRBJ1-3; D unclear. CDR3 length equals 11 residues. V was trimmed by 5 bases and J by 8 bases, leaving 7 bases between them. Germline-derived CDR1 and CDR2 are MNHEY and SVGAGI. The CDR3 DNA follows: TGTGCCAGCAGTCGGGAGGACACCATATATTTT. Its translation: CASSREDTIYF.

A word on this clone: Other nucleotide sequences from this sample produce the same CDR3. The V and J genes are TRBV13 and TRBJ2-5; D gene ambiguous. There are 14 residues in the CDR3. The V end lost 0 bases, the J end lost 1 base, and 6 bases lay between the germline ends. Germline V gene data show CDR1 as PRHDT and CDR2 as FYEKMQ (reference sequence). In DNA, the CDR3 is TGTGCCAGCAGCTTAGGGGGAACCCAAGAGACCCAGTACTTC. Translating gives CASSLGGTQETQYF.

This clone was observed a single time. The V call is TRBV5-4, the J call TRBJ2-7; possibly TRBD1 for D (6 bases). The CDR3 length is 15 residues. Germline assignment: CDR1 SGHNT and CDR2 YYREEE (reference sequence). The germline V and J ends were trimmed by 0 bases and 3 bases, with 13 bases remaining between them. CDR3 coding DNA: TGTGCCAGCAGCTTGGCCAAGGGGGTCAACTACGAGCAGTACTTC. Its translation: CASSLAKGVNYEQYF.

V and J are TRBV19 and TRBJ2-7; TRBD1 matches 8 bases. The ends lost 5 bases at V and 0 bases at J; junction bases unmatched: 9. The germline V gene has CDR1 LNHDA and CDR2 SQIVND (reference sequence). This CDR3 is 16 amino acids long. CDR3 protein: CASSPQWTGSSYEQYF. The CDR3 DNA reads TGTGCCAGTAGTCCTCAATGGACAGGGAGCTCCTACGAGCAGTACTTC.

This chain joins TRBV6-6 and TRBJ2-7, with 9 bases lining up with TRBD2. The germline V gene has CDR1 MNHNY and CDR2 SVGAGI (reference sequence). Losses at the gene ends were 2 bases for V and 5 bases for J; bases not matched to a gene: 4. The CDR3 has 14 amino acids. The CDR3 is CASSYGASGNEQYF. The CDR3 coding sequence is TGTGCCAGCAGTTACGGGGCTAGCGGGAACGAGCAGTACTTC.

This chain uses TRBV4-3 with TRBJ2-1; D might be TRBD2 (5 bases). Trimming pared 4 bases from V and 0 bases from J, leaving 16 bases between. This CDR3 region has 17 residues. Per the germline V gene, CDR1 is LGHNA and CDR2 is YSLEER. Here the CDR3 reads CASSRSVYGSSYNEQFF. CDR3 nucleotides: TGCGCCAGCAGCCGCTCGGTCTATGGGAGCTCCTACAATGAGCAGTTCTTC.

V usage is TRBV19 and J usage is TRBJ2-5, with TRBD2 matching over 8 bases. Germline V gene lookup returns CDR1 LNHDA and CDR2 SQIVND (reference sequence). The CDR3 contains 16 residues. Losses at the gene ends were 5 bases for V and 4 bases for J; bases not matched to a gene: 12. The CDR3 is CASSSRSGGLGETQYF. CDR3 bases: TGTGCCAGTAGTTCCCGGAGCGGGGGACTAGGAGAGACCCAGTACTTC.

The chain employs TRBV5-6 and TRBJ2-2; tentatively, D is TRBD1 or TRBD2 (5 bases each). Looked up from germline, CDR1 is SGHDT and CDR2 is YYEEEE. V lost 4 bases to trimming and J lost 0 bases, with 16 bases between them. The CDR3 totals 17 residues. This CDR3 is CASSVGGWRSNTGELFF. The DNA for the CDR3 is TGTGCCAGCAGCGTTGGGGGTTGGCGTTCGAACACCGGGGAGCTGTTTTTT.

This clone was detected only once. The CDR3 loop reads CASSDLREAQETQYF. The CDR3 region has the DNA TGTGCCAGCAGTGATCTGCGGGAGGCCCAAGAGACCCAGTACTTC. The rearrangement links TRBV25-1 to TRBJ2-5; 8 bases agree with TRBD2. This CDR3 has 15 amino acids. Germline assignment: CDR1 MGHDK and CDR2 SYGVNS. Trimming cost V 3 bases and J 1 base; bases outside gene matches: 4.

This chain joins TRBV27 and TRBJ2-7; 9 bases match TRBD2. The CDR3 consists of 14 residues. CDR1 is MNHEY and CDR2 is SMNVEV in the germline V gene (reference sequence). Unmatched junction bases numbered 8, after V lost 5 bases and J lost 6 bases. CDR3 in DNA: TGTGCCAGCAGTCCCTTAGCGGGAGACCCCGAGCAGTACTTC. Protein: CASSPLAGDPEQYF.

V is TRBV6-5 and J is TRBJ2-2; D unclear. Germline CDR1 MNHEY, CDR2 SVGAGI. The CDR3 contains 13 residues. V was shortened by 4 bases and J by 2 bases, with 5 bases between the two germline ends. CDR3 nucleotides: TGTGCCAGCAGTTTCCAAAACACCGGGGAGCTGTTTTTT. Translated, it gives CASSFQNTGELFF.

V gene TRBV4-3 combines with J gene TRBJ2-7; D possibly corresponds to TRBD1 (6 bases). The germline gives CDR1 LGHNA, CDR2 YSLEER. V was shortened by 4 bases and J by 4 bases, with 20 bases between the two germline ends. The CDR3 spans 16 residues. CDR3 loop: CASSPTGTPSPYEQYF. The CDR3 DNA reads TGCGCCAGCAGCCCAACCGGGACACCGAGTCCTTACGAGCAGTACTTC.

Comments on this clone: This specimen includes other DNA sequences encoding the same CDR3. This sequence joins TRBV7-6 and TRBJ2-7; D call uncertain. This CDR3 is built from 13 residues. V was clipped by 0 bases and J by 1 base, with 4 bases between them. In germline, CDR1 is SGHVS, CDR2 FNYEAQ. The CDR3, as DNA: TGTGCCAGCAGCTTAGCAGCATCCTACGAGCAGTACTTC. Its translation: CASSLAASYEQYF.

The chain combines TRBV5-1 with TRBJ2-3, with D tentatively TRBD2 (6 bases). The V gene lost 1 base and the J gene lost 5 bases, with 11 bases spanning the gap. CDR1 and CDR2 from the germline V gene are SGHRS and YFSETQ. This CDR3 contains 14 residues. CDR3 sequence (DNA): TGCGCCAGCAGCTTGTGGGGGGACGGAGATACGCAGTATTTT. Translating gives CASSLWGDGDTQYF.

CDR3 amino acids: CASSSDRVEEKLFF. DNA of the CDR3: TGTGCCAGCAGCTCAGACAGGGTTGAGGAAAAACTGTTTTTT. The V and J genes are TRBV7-9 and TRBJ1-4; TRBD1 matches at 7 bases. Per the germline V gene, CDR1 is SEHNR and CDR2 is FQNEAQ (reference sequence). V trimming: 4 bases; J trimming: 8 bases; junction bases outside the gene matches: 7. This CDR3 comprises 14 residues. Based on the CDR3 plus reference TRBV7-9 and TRBJ1-4, the full variable domain is DTGVSQNPRHKITKRGQNVTFRCDPISEHNRLYWYRQTLGQGPEFLTYFQNEAQLEKSRLLSDRFSAERPKGSFSTLEIQRTEQGDSAMYLCASSSDRVEEKLFFGSGTQLSVL.

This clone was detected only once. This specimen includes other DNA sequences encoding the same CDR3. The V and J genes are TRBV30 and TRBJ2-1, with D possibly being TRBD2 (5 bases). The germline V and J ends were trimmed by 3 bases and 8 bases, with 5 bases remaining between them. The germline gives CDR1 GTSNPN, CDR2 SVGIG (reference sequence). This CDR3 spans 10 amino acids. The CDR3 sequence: CAWSGDEQFF. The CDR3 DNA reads TGTGCCTGGAGCGGGGATGAGCAGTTCTTC.

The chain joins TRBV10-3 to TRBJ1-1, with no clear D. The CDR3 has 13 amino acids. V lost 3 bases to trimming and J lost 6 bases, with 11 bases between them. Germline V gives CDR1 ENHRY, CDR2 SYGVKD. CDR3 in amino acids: CAISDSFGAEAFF. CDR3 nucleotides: TGTGCCATCAGTGATTCGTTCGGGGCTGAAGCTTTCTTT.

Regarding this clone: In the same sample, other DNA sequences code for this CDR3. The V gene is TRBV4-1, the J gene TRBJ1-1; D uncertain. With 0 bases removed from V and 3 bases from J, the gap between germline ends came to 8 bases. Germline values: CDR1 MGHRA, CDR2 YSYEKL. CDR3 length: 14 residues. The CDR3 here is CASSQDRAYTEAFF. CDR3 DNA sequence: TGCGCCAGCAGCCAAGATCGGGCTTACACTGAAGCTTTCTTT.

The DNA for the CDR3 is TGTGCCAGCCATACCCTAGAATCCTACGAGCAGTACTTC. This encodes CASHTLESYEQYF. The chain couples TRBV6-5 to TRBJ2-7, with D unresolved. Germline loops: CDR1 MNHEY, CDR2 SVGAGI. This CDR3 contains 13 residues. Trimming shortened V by 8 bases and J by 1 base, and 12 bases separated the two germline ends.